The 27 T cell receptor beta chains in this list originate from one sample, sequenced in a study of blood T cell repertoires in COVID-19. Measured with immunoSEQ multiplex PCR; TCRdb has only the in-frame clones, and not every one. The table lists about 260,000 clones, roughly 90% of them singletons. The sequenced material came from peripheral blood. The receptors shown here come from a woman aged 25-40 years with COVID-19, enrolled during active disease.

The genes are TRBV5-1 and TRBJ1-2; possibly TRBD1 for D (5 bases). V was shortened by 0 bases and J by 8 bases, with 8 bases between the two germline ends. CDR3 size: 12 residues. Germline V gives CDR1 SGHRS, CDR2 YFSETQ. This CDR3 reads CASSLAGYGYTF. CDR3 coding DNA: TGCGCCAGCAGCTTGGCAGGGTACGGCTACACCTTC.

This sequence joins TRBV19 and TRBJ2-1; 7 nucleotides line up with TRBD2. The CDR3 loop spans 15 amino acids. In germline, CDR1 is LNHDA, CDR2 SQIVND (reference sequence). The V gene end was trimmed by 2 bases and the J gene end by 4 bases; junction bases not matched to a gene: 5. This CDR3 is CASSIILGGYNEQFF. CDR3 DNA sequence: TGTGCCAGTAGTATAATCCTGGGGGGGTACAATGAGCAGTTCTTC.

This rearrangement joins TRBV15 to TRBJ1-5; the D is unclear. V was clipped by 5 bases and J by 0 bases, with 17 bases between them. Germline V gene sequence: CDR1 LNHNV, CDR2 YYDKDF (reference sequence). The CDR3 is made up of 17 amino acids. CDR3 sequence: CATSGEGRAISNQPQHF. Here the CDR3 DNA reads TGTGCCACCAGCGGTGAGGGCCGGGCCATTAGCAATCAGCCCCAGCATTTT.

The chain recombines TRBV3-1 (or the pseudogene TRBV3-2) with TRBJ1-2, with D uncertain. Trimming shortened V by 1 base and J by 8 bases, and 8 bases separated the two germline ends. The V gene's germline CDR1 is LGHDT and CDR2 YNNKEL (reference sequence). CDR3 size: 12 residues. CDR3 residues: CASSQGGDGYTF. Here the CDR3 DNA reads TGTGCCAGCAGCCAAGGAGGAGACGGCTACACCTTC.

The chain combines TRBV3-1 (or the pseudogene TRBV3-2) with TRBJ1-2, with TRBD1 as a possible D gene (6 bases). Per the germline V gene, CDR1 is LGHDT and CDR2 is YNNKEL (reference sequence). CDR3 length: 13 amino acids. The ends were cut back, 1 base at V and 5 bases at J, with 8 bases in the middle. In DNA, the CDR3 is TGTGCCAGCAGCCAAGTCACAGGGTATGGCTACACCTTC. Its protein product is CASSQVTGYGYTF.

The CDR3: CASGMDTNTEAFF. The CDR3 DNA reads TGTGCCAGCGGAATGGACACGAACACTGAAGCTTTCTTT. The chain recombines TRBV12-3 or TRBV12-4 with TRBJ1-1; possible D gene TRBD1, 5 bases. This CDR3 is built from 13 residues. Trimming cost V 8 bases and J 1 base, with 11 bases left between them.

V gene TRBV4-3 combines with J gene TRBJ1-5, with 9 bases matching TRBD1. With V trimmed by 1 base and J by 4 bases, 2 bases remained unmatched. Per the germline V gene, CDR1 is LGHNA and CDR2 is YSLEER. The CDR3 is 15 residues long. The CDR3 bases are TGCGCCAGCAGCCAAGGCGGGACAGGGAATCAGCCCCAGCATTTT. This codes for CASSQGGTGNQPQHF.

CDR3 sequence: CASRRDTGELFF. In nucleotides, the CDR3 is TGTGCCAGCAGGAGAGACACCGGGGAGCTGTTTTTT. The rearrangement links TRBV2 to TRBJ2-2; no definite D call. The V end was cut by 6 bases, the J end by 3 bases, with 5 bases between. Germline V CDR1 and CDR2: SNHLY, FYNNEI. The CDR3 totals 12 residues.

The chain joins TRBV6-2 or TRBV6-3 to TRBJ2-7, with 11 bases aligning to TRBD2. CDR1 and CDR2 from the germline V gene are MNHEY and SVGEGT. The CDR3 has 16 amino acids. After removal of 4 bases from V and 3 bases from J, the junction contained 8 bases not matched to a gene. The CDR3 loop reads CASSSMTSGNSYEQYF. CDR3 DNA sequence: TGTGCCAGCAGTTCAATGACTAGCGGGAACAGCTACGAGCAGTACTTC.

The chain combines TRBV27 with TRBJ2-2; 11 bases line up with TRBD1. This CDR3 has 13 residues. Germline loops: CDR1 MNHEY, CDR2 SMNVEV (reference sequence). The J segment lost 6 bases and the V segment lost 10 bases, leaving 4 bases of the junction unmatched. The CDR3: CATGQGASGELFF. The CDR3 nucleotides read TGTGCCACTGGACAGGGGGCATCCGGGGAGCTGTTTTTT.

The chain is built from TRBV4-2 and TRBJ1-1; the D is unclear. The V end lost 4 bases, the J end lost 4 bases, and 13 bases lay between the germline ends. This CDR3 has 14 residues. From germline, CDR1 is LGHNA and CDR2 YNFKEQ. CDR3 residues: CASSPQLPSTEAFF. CDR3 sequence (DNA): TGTGCCAGCAGCCCGCAACTTCCCTCCACTGAAGCTTTCTTT.

This rearrangement joins TRBV28 to TRBJ2-7; TRBD2 matches at 8 bases. The CDR3 has 13 amino acids. CDR1 is MDHEN and CDR2 is SYDVKM in the germline V gene. The V and J ends lost 10 bases and 1 base, in that order; junction bases with no gene match: 6. The CDR3 nucleotides are TGTGCCACCGGACTAGCCGCTTCCTACGAGCAGTACTTC. Amino acids: CATGLAASYEQYF.

As for this clone: Germline and junction disagree at one end, which may indicate a read error. The CDR3 sequence: CASRRVKTEAFF. CDR3 DNA: TGTGCCAGCAGGAGGGTGAAGACTGAAGCTTTCTTT. This chain connects TRBV6-5 to TRBJ1-1; no reliable D call. Germline CDR1 is MNHEY and CDR2 is SVGAGI. The CDR3 runs to 12 residues.

The chain links TRBV28 to TRBJ2-1, with TRBD1 matching over 9 bases. This CDR3 region has 15 residues. J gave up 5 bases and V 4 bases, and 6 bases lay outside the gene matches. The germline V gene encodes CDR1 MDHEN and CDR2 SYDVKM. The CDR3 is CASSSPGQGHNEQFF. CDR3 DNA sequence: TGTGCCAGCAGTTCCCCCGGACAGGGGCACAATGAGCAGTTCTTC.

The chain uses TRBV29-1 and TRBJ1-2; D not certain. Trimming removed 7 bases from V and 4 bases from J, with 19 bases in between. This CDR3 is built from 14 residues. The germline gives CDR1 SQVTM, CDR2 ANQGSEA. CDR3 bases: TGCAGCGCTGTAGCCGGACGGGGAGGCTATGGCTACACCTTC. Its protein is CSAVAGRGGYGYTF.

The chain has TRBV19 and TRBJ1-2; a possible D gene is TRBD1 (5 bases). The CDR3 consists of 16 residues. The germline V and J ends were trimmed by 2 bases and 5 bases, with 18 bases remaining between them. The germline gives CDR1 LNHDA, CDR2 SQIVND (reference sequence). The CDR3 protein is CASSIKRPAGPYGYTF. In nucleotides, the CDR3 is TGTGCCAGTAGTATAAAGAGACCCGCGGGGCCTTATGGCTACACCTTC.

This chain joins TRBV28 and TRBJ2-5, with D possibly matching TRBD2 (6 bases). V was shortened by 3 bases and J by 2 bases, with 10 bases between the two germline ends. CDR3 length equals 14 residues. CDR1 MDHEN and CDR2 SYDVKM come from the germline V gene. The CDR3 region is CASSFGRDQETQYF. Written as DNA, the CDR3 is TGTGCCAGCAGTTTCGGGCGGGATCAAGAGACCCAGTACTTC.

The CDR3 bases are TGTGCCAGTAGTCTAACCAGGGTTCCCGGCCCTCTCGAGCAGTACTTC. This translates into CASSLTRVPGPLEQYF. The V and J genes are TRBV19 and TRBJ2-7; TRBD1 might be the D (5 bases). The germline V and J ends were trimmed by 5 bases and 6 bases, with 23 bases remaining between them. Germline lookup yields CDR1 LNHDA and CDR2 SQIVND (reference sequence). This CDR3 is built from 16 residues.

The V call is TRBV27, the J call TRBJ2-2; maybe TRBD1 (5 bases). V gave up 4 bases and J gave up 0 bases, with 9 bases separating them. The V gene's germline CDR1 is MNHEY and CDR2 SMNVEV (reference sequence). This CDR3 has 15 amino acids. DNA for the CDR3: TGTGCCAGCAGTTCAGGGCTGGCGAACACCGGGGAGCTGTTTTTT. This codes for CASSSGLANTGELFF.

The chain recombines TRBV28 with TRBJ2-7, with 8 nucleotides matching TRBD1. In germline, CDR1 is MDHEN, CDR2 SYDVKM. This CDR3 is 15 amino acids long. Unmatched junction bases numbered 8, after V lost 5 bases and J lost 2 bases. The CDR3 sequence: CASSPPGTGTYEQYF. The CDR3 DNA sequence: TGTGCCAGCAGTCCGCCCGGGACAGGAACCTACGAGCAGTACTTC.

The chain employs TRBV11-2 and TRBJ2-7; 10 bases are a match to TRBD2. The CDR3 extends over 15 amino acids. V lost 5 bases and J lost 4; bases outside the gene matches: 8. Germline V gene data show CDR1 as SGHAT and CDR2 as FQNNGV. This chain's CDR3 is CASSPGLALTYEQYF. For the CDR3, the DNA is TGTGCCAGCAGCCCGGGACTAGCGCTCACGTACGAGCAGTACTTC. Combining the CDR3 with reference TRBV11-2 and TRBJ2-7 gives the whole variable domain EAGVAQSPRYKIIEKRQSVAFWCNPISGHATLYWYQQILGQGPKLLIQFQNNGVVDDSQLPKDRFSAERLKGVDSTLKIQPAKLEDSAVYLCASSPGLALTYEQYFGPGTRLTVT.

The table lists this clone with a few counts. The chain links TRBV7-6 to TRBJ2-6; 12 bases are shared with TRBD1. CDR3 size: 17 residues. Looked up from germline, CDR1 is SGHVS and CDR2 is FNYEAQ. The junction had 4 bases not matched to a gene; V was cut back by 5 bases and J by 2 bases. The CDR3 nucleotides read TGTGCCAGCAGCCCGGGGACAGGGGGCGCTGGGGCCAACGTCCTGACTTTC. Translated, it gives CASSPGTGGAGANVLTF.

The chain carries TRBV2 and TRBJ2-7, with TRBD1 identical over 7 bases. CDR3 size: 14 residues. CDR1 is SNHLY and CDR2 is FYNNEI in the germline V gene. Germline trimming cut 5 bases from V and 1 base from J; bases unmatched to any gene: 5. CDR3 DNA: TGTGCCAGCAGTCAACGACAGGGATCCTACGAGCAGTACTTC. As protein: CASSQRQGSYEQYF. Combining the CDR3 with reference TRBV2 and TRBJ2-7 gives the whole variable domain EPEVTQTPSHQVTQMGQEVILRCVPISNHLYFYWYRQILGQKVEFLVSFYNNEISEKSEIFDDQFSVERPDGSNFTLKIRSTKLEDSAMYFCASSQRQGSYEQYFGPGTRLTVT.

The chain joins TRBV6-5 to TRBJ1-1, with D unclear. Germline V gives CDR1 MNHEY, CDR2 SVGAGI. The CDR3 loop spans 15 amino acids. With 6 bases removed from V and 3 bases from J, the gap between germline ends came to 17 bases. CDR3 amino acids: CASRPLGLPDTEAFF. The CDR3 DNA follows: TGTGCCAGCAGACCGTTGGGCCTTCCGGACACTGAAGCTTTCTTT.

This clone was picked up a small number of times. V and J are TRBV7-6 and TRBJ1-6; D is perhaps TRBD1 (5 bases). The CDR3 length is 14 residues. V lost 2 bases to trimming and J lost 6 bases, with 8 bases between them. CDR1 is SGHVS and CDR2 is FNYEAQ in the germline V gene. The DNA for the CDR3 is TGTGCCAGCAGCTTAAGGGGTGGTAATTCACCCCTCCACTTT. The encoded protein is CASSLRGGNSPLHF.

The rearrangement joins TRBV7-8 to TRBJ2-7; TRBD2 agrees at 9 bases. CDR3 length: 14 residues. Germline V gene sequence: CDR1 SGHVS, CDR2 FQNEAQ. Losses at the gene ends were 4 bases for V and 0 bases for J; bases not matched to a gene: 1. The DNA of the CDR3 is TGTGCCAGCAGCTCGACTAGCGGCTCCTACGAGCAGTACTTC. It is translated as CASSSTSGSYEQYF.

This sequence joins TRBV1 and TRBJ2-1; the table's D call, TRBD2, was not checked against the DNA. TRBV1 is designated a pseudogene. The CDR3 spans 15 residues. The CDR3 DNA reads as TGCACCAGCAGCCAAGACTTTAGCTCCTACAATGAGCAGTTCTTC. This codes for CTSSQDFSSYNEQFF.